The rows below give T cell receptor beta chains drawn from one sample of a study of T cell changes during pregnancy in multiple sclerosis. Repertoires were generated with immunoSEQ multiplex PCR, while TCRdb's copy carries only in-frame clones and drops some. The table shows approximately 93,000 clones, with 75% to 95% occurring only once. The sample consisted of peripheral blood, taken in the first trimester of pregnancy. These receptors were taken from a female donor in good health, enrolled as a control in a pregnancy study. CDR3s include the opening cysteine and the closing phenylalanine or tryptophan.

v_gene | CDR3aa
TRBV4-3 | CASSQDLVRQGNEKLFF
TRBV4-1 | CASSQVSRSGEKLFF
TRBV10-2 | CASSGAGARTDTQYF
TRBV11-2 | CASSLRTQGVGNTIYF
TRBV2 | CASSPPTGGGADTQYF
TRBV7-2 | CASSRQGAGQPQHF
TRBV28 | CASSLKREAFF
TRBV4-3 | CASSQDRGGGVLYNEQFF
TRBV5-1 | CASSPQTTTNEKLFF
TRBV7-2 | CASSFQAFANGYTF
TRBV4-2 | CASSQGLTGELFF
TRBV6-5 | CASSPLNEKLFF
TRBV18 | CASSPRQGVYEQYF
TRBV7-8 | CASSLGTGSSYNSPLHF
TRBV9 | CASSSNRVVNTGELFF
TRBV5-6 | CASSLGQGNYNSPLHF
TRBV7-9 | CASSLRQGNEKLFF
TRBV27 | CASSLSRGEYHNQPQHF
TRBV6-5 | CATGTGNTEAFF
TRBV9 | CASSAGTSGYTDTQYF
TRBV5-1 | CASSLEPRGMNTEAFF
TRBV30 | CAWSAQRPLHF
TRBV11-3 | CASSFSLYPGQGDTGELFF
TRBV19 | CASSEGQGKAFF
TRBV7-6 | CASSLGQNYGYTF
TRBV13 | CASSPPNSGGETQYF
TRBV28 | CASSSIGGEGYGYTF
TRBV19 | CASSIQGSYNEQFF
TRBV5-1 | CASSLGTASYNEQFF
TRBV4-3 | CASSQMTGQAYGYTF
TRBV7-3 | CASSLTGVDGYTF
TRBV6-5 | CASGGAVSNEQFF
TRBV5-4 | CASSLRGQEYTDTQYF
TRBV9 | CASSVGGRASGAQETQYF
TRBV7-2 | CASSFGGSGANVLTF
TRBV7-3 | CASSPPGLAGGWYEQYF
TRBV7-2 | CASSLEGGRTDTQYF
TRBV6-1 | CASSAGQNLNEKLFF
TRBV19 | CASRDRGTDTGELFF
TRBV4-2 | CASSQRGLAGGSQDTQYF
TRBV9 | CASSVVTRDTQYF
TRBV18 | CASSRQRGPSYEQYF
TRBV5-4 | CASSLRLAGSTDTQYF
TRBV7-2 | CASSKTGKDTQYF
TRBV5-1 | CASSLGDSYNEQFF
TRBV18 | CASSPLPRGLGQETQYF
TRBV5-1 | CASSRRRNSNQPQHF
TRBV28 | CFVTGRGSYGYTF
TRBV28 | CASSSGTGGYQPQHF
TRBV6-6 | CASSTTGITFF
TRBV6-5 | CASSPERGGREQYF
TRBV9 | CAPTPDRENSPLHF
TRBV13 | CASRLDGGSSYNEQFF
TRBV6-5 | CASIGQGNTIYF